Following are 8 T cell receptor beta chains from one sample sequenced in a study of glioma-infiltrating T cells listed by TCRdb under 2016. The sequencer listed for this sample is Illumina MiSeq. The iRepertoire nested amplicon-rescue multiplex PCR (arm-PCR) platform was used to amplify TCR alpha and beta CDR3 regions from RNA. TCRdb ran its own pipeline on the public reads, namely fastp trimming at Q25 and MiXCR clone calling, and kept in-frame beta chains. Entries are consolidated by CDR3 protein sequence, retaining the most common genes and DNA. The sample table lists more than 100,000 distinct CDR3 sequences, about 30% of them with a count of one. The leading ten clones occupy 44% of the sample. The material sequenced was glioma tissue, nonneoplastic brain tissue, or PBMCs (not recorded which). The receptors come from a human donor with low-grade glioma or glioblastoma, undergoing nonglioma brain surgery, or in good health (not recorded which).

About this clonotype: This may be a read error, as it is one base from a much larger clone. This chain connects TRBV19 to TRBJ1-5; a possible D gene is TRBD1 (5 bases). Germline V lookup: CDR1 LNHDA, CDR2 SQIVND (reference sequence). The CDR3 consists of 15 residues. The CDR3 region has the DNA TGTGCCAGTAGTATATGGGGTGGGACCAATCAGCCCCAGAATTTT. Encoded protein: CASSIWGGTNQPQNF.

At least ten counts were recorded for this clonotype. V and J are TRBV20-1 and TRBJ2-5; D call uncertain. Germline V lookup: CDR1 DFQATT, CDR2 SNEGSKA (reference sequence). The CDR3 is 14 residues long. V was clipped by 1 base and J by 2 bases, with 11 bases between them. CDR3 nucleotide sequence: TGCAGTGCTAGAGTAAACGGCCTACAAGAGACCCAGTACTTC. This sequence encodes CSARVNGLQETQYF.

This sequence joins TRBV7-9 and TRBJ1-4; D might be TRBD1 (5 bases). The V end was cut by 2 bases, the J end by 7 bases, with 14 bases between. The germline V gene encodes CDR1 SEHNR and CDR2 FQNEAQ (reference sequence). This CDR3 region has 15 residues. The DNA of the CDR3 is TGTGCCAGCAGCTTACTCGGCAGGGAAGGTGAAAAACTGTTTTTT. Protein product: CASSLLGREGEKLFF.

To note about this clonotype: It may be a read error: a sequence one base away is much more abundant. The chain carries TRBV7-2 and TRBJ1-4; TRBD1 matches at 9 bases. Per germline, CDR1 SGHTA and CDR2 FQGNSA. The junction had 7 bases not matched to a gene; V was cut back by 5 bases and J by 6 bases. The CDR3 runs 15 residues. This chain's CDR3 is CASSTGQGPDEKLFF. DNA for the CDR3: TGTGCCAGCAGCACCGGACAGGGGCCGGATGAAAAACTGTTTTTT.

This clonotype has at least ten counts. The genes are TRBV4-3 and TRBJ2-2; D is unresolved. Looked up from germline, CDR1 is LGHNA and CDR2 is YSLEER. This CDR3 spans 16 amino acids. V lost 0 bases to trimming and J lost 5 bases, with 13 bases between them. The CDR3: CASSQDGRVQTGELFF. DNA of the CDR3: TGCGCCAGCAGCCAAGATGGTCGAGTTCAGACCGGGGAGCTGTTTTTT.

With regard to this clonotype: Being one base from a much bigger clone, this may be a read error. This chain links TRBV20-1 with TRBJ1-6, with D perhaps matching TRBD1 (6 bases). Germline CDR1 DFQATT, CDR2 SNEGSKA (reference sequence). The germline V and J ends were trimmed by 5 bases and 10 bases, with 21 bases remaining between them. The CDR3 totals 15 residues. The CDR3 sequence: CSARTYGQWKSPLHF. CDR3 in DNA: TGCAGTGCTCGTACCTACGGACAGTGGAAATCACCCCTCCACTTT.

In its sample, this clonotype was seen many times. This rearrangement joins TRBV7-2 to TRBJ1-3; TRBD1 is a possible D gene (5 bases). Germline loops: CDR1 SGHTA, CDR2 FQGNSA. V lost 5 bases to trimming and J lost 0 bases, with 14 bases between them. This CDR3 is 16 amino acids long. In DNA form, the CDR3 reads TGTGCCAGCAGCCTCGAGGGGCACTACTCTGGAAACACCATATATTTT. The encoded protein is CASSLEGHYSGNTIYF.

V is TRBV29-1 and J is TRBJ1-2; no clear D. V lost 4 bases, J lost 3 bases, and 12 bases lay in between. In germline, CDR1 is SQVTM, CDR2 ANQGSEA. CDR3 size: 13 residues. The CDR3 region has the DNA TGCAGCGTTGCAAGGAGTCAAGACTATGGCTACACCTTC. It codes for CSVARSQDYGYTF.